Presented here are 21 T cell receptor beta chains from one specimen sequenced in a study of cytomegalovirus exposure and HLA in healthy donors. The PCR had 60 Vbeta and 13 Jbeta primers. Assay: immunoSEQ multiplex PCR; the TCRdb copy retains only in-frame clones and omits some. The repertoire shows roughly 69,000 clones; the top ten hold over 1.5%. The sequenced sample consisted of PBMCs. The receptor source for this set is a woman aged 25 to 39 in good health and CMV-seronegative.

This rearrangement joins TRBV4-1 to TRBJ2-1, with a possible D match to TRBD2 (6 bases). Trimming stripped 4 bases from V and 1 base from J, with 11 bases between. Germline V gene lookup returns CDR1 MGHRA and CDR2 YSYEKL. The CDR3 totals 15 residues. In DNA form, the CDR3 reads TGCGCCAGCAGCCGGACCGGGACTTCCTACAATGAGCAGTTCTTC. Residues: CASSRTGTSYNEQFF.

The rearrangement joins TRBV14 to TRBJ2-3; D gene unclear. The CDR3 spans 12 residues. CDR1 is SGHDN, CDR2 FVKESK, per germline. V was shortened by 1 base and J by 12 bases, with 11 bases between the two germline ends. CDR3 region: CASSQGKSSQYF. In nucleotides, the CDR3 is TGTGCCAGCAGCCAAGGAAAATCGAGCCAGTATTTT.

Comments on this clone: Additional DNA sequences in this sample encode the identical CDR3. The DNA of the CDR3 is TGTGCCAGCAGTTATAGTGAGTCCTACAATGAGCAGTTCTTC. Its translation: CASSYSESYNEQFF. V and J are TRBV6-5 and TRBJ2-1; no firm D call. Trimming took 3 bases from V and 1 from J, leaving 7 bases between them. The CDR3 contains 14 residues. Germline loops: CDR1 MNHEY, CDR2 SVGAGI.

This rearrangement joins TRBV28 to TRBJ2-1; TRBD1 matches 7 bases. Germline CDR1 is MDHEN and CDR2 is SYDVKM. The CDR3 is 14 residues long. The ends lost 4 bases at V and 7 bases at J; junction bases unmatched: 7. CDR3 bases: TGTGCCAGCAGTTCCGGGACAGTCCGGAATGAGCAGTTCTTC. This translates into CASSSGTVRNEQFF.

The rearrangement joins TRBV28 to TRBJ1-5; TRBD1 is a possible D gene (6 bases). Germline values: CDR1 MDHEN, CDR2 SYDVKM. V lost 7 bases and J lost 3, with 10 bases in between. This CDR3 is built from 13 residues. DNA of the CDR3: TGTGCCAGCATAGGGGGTAACAATCAGCCCCAGCATTTT. Translation: CASIGGNNQPQHF.

Remarks on this clone: One end of the junction does not line up with germline, which may come from a read error. The identical CDR3 is also encoded by other nucleotide sequences in the sample. The chain links TRBV4-2 to TRBJ1-6; D is uncertain. This CDR3 contains 14 residues. Per germline, CDR1 LGHNA and CDR2 YNFKEQ. The CDR3 region is CASSQENARSPLHF. In DNA, the CDR3 is TGTGCCAGCAGCCAAGAGAATGCGCGATCACCCCTACACTTT.

This chain uses TRBV4-1 with TRBJ1-5, with no clear D. Germline CDR1 is MGHRA and CDR2 is YSYEKL. V was trimmed by 0 bases and J by 1 base, leaving 13 bases between them. CDR3 size: 17 residues. This CDR3 is CASSQDIAAGSNQPQHF. CDR3 coding DNA: TGCGCCAGCAGCCAAGATATAGCGGCAGGAAGCAATCAGCCCCAGCATTTT.

This chain links TRBV5-6 with TRBJ2-5; D gene unclear. Germline values: CDR1 SGHDT, CDR2 YYEEEE. V was cut by 1 base and J by 7 bases, with 17 bases left in between. This CDR3 region has 15 residues. This chain's CDR3 is CASSLKLALYGTQYF. DNA of the CDR3: TGTGCCAGCAGCTTGAAGTTAGCACTCTACGGGACCCAGTACTTC.

The chain combines TRBV29-1 with TRBJ1-2; D is uncertain. The CDR3 is made up of 13 amino acids. The germline V gene encodes CDR1 SQVTM and CDR2 ANQGSEA. Trimming stripped 7 bases from V and 5 bases from J, with 17 bases between. This CDR3 is CSAQREREYGYTF. CDR3 in DNA: TGCAGCGCTCAAAGAGAGAGGGAATATGGCTACACCTTC.

J is TRBJ2-5 and V is TRBV6-5; 9 bases are shared with TRBD1. Germline CDR1 reads MNHEY; CDR2 reads SVGAGI. CDR3 length equals 15 residues. V lost 6 bases, J lost 3 bases, and 8 bases stayed unmatched. For the CDR3, the DNA is TGTGCCAGCAGCAAACCGGGGACAGGGAAAGAGACCCAGTACTTC. The encoded protein is CASSKPGTGKETQYF.

This chain links TRBV11-2 with TRBJ1-2, with no clear D. The CDR3 is 14 amino acids. V lost 6 bases and J 6 bases, leaving 17 bases between the germline ends. CDR1 SGHAT and CDR2 FQNNGV come from the germline V gene. CDR3 bases: TGTGCCAGCAGATCACCCTATGGTTTACATGGCTACACCTTC. This codes for CASRSPYGLHGYTF.

The chain employs TRBV7-3 and TRBJ2-3; D is possibly TRBD1 (5 bases). This CDR3 is built from 14 residues. Trimming removed 5 bases from V and 1 base from J, with 10 bases in between. Per the germline V gene, CDR1 is SGHTA and CDR2 is FQGTGA. The CDR3 is CASSPLTGTDTQYF. The CDR3 DNA is TGTGCCAGCAGCCCTCTGACAGGCACAGATACGCAGTATTTT.

J is TRBJ1-1 and V is TRBV30; D call uncertain. Germline V CDR1 and CDR2: GTSNPN, SVGIG (reference sequence). CDR3 length equals 11 residues. V lost 5 bases and J 6 bases, leaving 10 bases between the germline ends. The CDR3 DNA sequence: TGTGCCTGGGAGCGACGGGCTGAAGCTTTCTTT. It specifies CAWERRAEAFF.

The chain uses TRBV7-9 and TRBJ2-7; no reliable D call. This CDR3 has 13 residues. The germline CDR1 and CDR2 sequences are SEHNR and FQNEAQ (reference sequence). The germline V and J ends were trimmed by 3 bases and 2 bases, with 8 bases remaining between them. The CDR3 sequence: CASSFPRAYEQYF. The DNA for the CDR3 is TGTGCCAGCAGCTTCCCTCGCGCCTACGAGCAGTACTTC.

Worth noting for this clone: Other DNA sequences within the sample encode an identical CDR3. V gene TRBV7-3 combines with J gene TRBJ2-2, with unresolved D. Germline assignment: CDR1 SGHTA and CDR2 FQGTGA. The CDR3 runs 12 residues. Deletions cut 4 bases from V and 3 bases from J, with 3 bases between. CDR3 residues: CASSSYTGELFF. The CDR3 nucleotides are TGTGCCAGCAGCTCGTACACCGGGGAGCTGTTTTTT.

The CDR3 loop reads CASTMRLSSNQPQHF. In DNA, the CDR3 is TGTGCCAGCACCATGCGTCTATCGAGCAATCAGCCCCAGCATTTT. The V gene is TRBV6-1, the J gene TRBJ1-5; D gene uncertain. Germline values: CDR1 MNHNS, CDR2 SASEGT. This CDR3 contains 15 residues. The ends were cut back, 7 bases at V and 1 base at J, with 14 bases in the middle.

This rearrangement joins TRBV2 to TRBJ1-5; TRBD1 agrees at 9 bases. The CDR3 extends over 15 amino acids. Germline CDR1 SNHLY, CDR2 FYNNEI. J lost 0 bases, V lost 4 bases, and 1 base had no gene match. The CDR3 protein is CASSGTGASNQPQHF. Here the CDR3 DNA reads TGTGCCAGCAGTGGGACAGGGGCTAGCAATCAGCCCCAGCATTTT. The entire variable domain, with the rest obtained from reference TRBV2 and TRBJ1-5, is as follows: EPEVTQTPSHQVTQMGQEVILRCVPISNHLYFYWYRQILGQKVEFLVSFYNNEISEKSEIFDDQFSVERPDGSNFTLKIRSTKLEDSAMYFCASSGTGASNQPQHFGDGTRLSIL.

The chain combines TRBV6-6 with TRBJ2-5; 11 nucleotides match TRBD2. CDR1 and CDR2 (germline): MNHNY, SVGAGI (reference sequence). J lost 5 bases, V lost 11 bases, and 10 bases had no gene match. This CDR3 is 14 amino acids long. CDR3 amino acids: CAGRLAGMEETQYF. The CDR3 DNA reads as TGTGCCGGCCGACTAGCGGGGATGGAGGAGACCCAGTACTTC.

The V call is TRBV27, the J call TRBJ2-2; 13 bases fit TRBD2. Trimming removed 6 bases from V and 7 bases from J; junction bases left unmatched: 8. CDR3 length: 16 amino acids. Germline values: CDR1 MNHEY, CDR2 SMNVEV (reference sequence). The CDR3: CASSPGLAGVRGELFF. CDR3 sequence (DNA): TGTGCCAGCAGCCCCGGACTAGCGGGAGTACGCGGGGAGCTGTTTTTT.

The V gene is TRBV6-5, the J gene TRBJ2-2; 10 bases are shared with TRBD1. Germline CDR1 is MNHEY and CDR2 is SVGAGI. J was trimmed by 3 bases and V by 5 bases; bases with no gene match: 0. The CDR3 covers 14 residues. As DNA, the CDR3 is TGTGCCAGCAGTGGGACAGGGGACACCGGGGAGCTGTTTTTT. This sequence encodes CASSGTGDTGELFF.

CDR3 in DNA: TGCGCCAGCAGCTCCCCGGTAGCGGGAGTATGGGGCGAGCAGTACTTC. It encodes CASSSPVAGVWGEQYF. This chain links TRBV5-1 with TRBJ2-7, with 9 bases identical to TRBD2. Germline V gene lookup returns CDR1 SGHRS and CDR2 YFSETQ. The junction had 13 bases not matched to a gene; V was cut back by 3 bases and J by 6 bases. The CDR3 loop spans 16 amino acids.